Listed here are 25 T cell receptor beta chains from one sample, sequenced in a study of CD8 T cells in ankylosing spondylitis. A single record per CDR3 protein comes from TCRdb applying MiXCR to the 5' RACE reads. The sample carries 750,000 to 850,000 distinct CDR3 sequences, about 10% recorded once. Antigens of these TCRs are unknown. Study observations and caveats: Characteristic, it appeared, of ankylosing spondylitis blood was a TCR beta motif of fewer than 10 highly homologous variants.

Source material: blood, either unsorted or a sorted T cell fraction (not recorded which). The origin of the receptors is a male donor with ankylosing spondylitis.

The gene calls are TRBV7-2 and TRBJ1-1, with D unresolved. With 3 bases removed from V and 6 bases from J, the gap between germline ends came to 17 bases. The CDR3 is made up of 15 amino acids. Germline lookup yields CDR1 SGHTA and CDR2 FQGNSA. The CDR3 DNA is TGTGCCAGCAGCTTGACGTCGTCGGCGGCAGCTGAAGCTTTCTTT. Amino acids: CASSLTSSAAAEAFF.

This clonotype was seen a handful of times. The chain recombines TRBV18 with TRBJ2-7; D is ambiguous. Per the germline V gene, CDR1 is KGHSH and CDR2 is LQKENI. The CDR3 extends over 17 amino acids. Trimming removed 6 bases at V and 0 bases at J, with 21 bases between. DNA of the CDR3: TGTGCCAGCTCGGACGGACCTAGAGGCCTAAGCTCCTACGAGCAGTACTTC. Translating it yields CASSDGPRGLSSYEQYF.

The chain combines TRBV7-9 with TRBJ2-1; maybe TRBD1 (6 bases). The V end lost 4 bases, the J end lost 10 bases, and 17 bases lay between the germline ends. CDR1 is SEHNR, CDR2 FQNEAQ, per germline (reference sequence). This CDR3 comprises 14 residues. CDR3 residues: CASSSPDRPWEQFF. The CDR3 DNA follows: TGTGCCAGCAGCTCGCCAGACAGGCCTTGGGAGCAGTTCTTC.

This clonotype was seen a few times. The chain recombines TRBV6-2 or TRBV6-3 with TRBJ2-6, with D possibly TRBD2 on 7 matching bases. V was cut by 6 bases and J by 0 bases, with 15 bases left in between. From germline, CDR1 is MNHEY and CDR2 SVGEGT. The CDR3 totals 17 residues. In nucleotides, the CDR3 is TGTGCCAGCAGGGGACTACAGGGTACCTCTGGGGCCAACGTCCTGACTTTC. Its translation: CASRGLQGTSGANVLTF.

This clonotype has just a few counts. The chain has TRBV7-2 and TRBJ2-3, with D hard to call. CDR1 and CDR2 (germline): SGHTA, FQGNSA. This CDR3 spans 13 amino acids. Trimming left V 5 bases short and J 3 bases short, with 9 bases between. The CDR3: CASSPLWTDTQYF. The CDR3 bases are TGTGCCAGCAGCCCCCTGTGGACAGATACGCAGTATTTT.

The CDR3 here is CASSVSGTGVPNEQFF. The CDR3 nucleotides are TGTGCCAGCAGCGTTTCCGGGACAGGGGTCCCCAATGAGCAGTTCTTC. This rearrangement joins TRBV9 to TRBJ2-1; TRBD1 matches 10 bases. The CDR3 sequence is 16 residues long. V trimming: 2 bases; J trimming: 6 bases; junction bases outside the gene matches: 8. The germline V gene encodes CDR1 SGDLS and CDR2 YYNGEE. Using reference TRBV9 and TRBJ2-1 for the parts outside the CDR3, the full variable domain is DSGVTQTPKHLITATGQRVTLRCSPRSGDLSVYWYQQSLDQGLQFLIQYYNGEERAKGNILERFSAQQFPDLHSELNLSSLELGDSALYFCASSVSGTGVPNEQFFGPGTRLTVL.

CDR3 bases: TGTGCCAGCAGGCGGGCTAGCGGGAGGGACGAGCAGTACTTC. Amino acids: CASRRASGRDEQYF. This sequence joins TRBV13 and TRBJ2-7; the match to TRBD2 covers 12 bases. This CDR3 spans 14 amino acids. J lost 5 bases, V lost 6 bases, and 5 bases had no gene match. The germline V gene encodes CDR1 PRHDT and CDR2 FYEKMQ (reference sequence). Based on the CDR3 plus reference TRBV13 and TRBJ2-7, the full variable domain is AAGVIQSPRHLIKEKRETATLKCYPIPRHDTVYWYQQGPGQDPQFLISFYEKMQSDKGSIPDRFSAQQFSDYHSELNMSSLELGDSALYFCASRRASGRDEQYFGPGTRLTVT.

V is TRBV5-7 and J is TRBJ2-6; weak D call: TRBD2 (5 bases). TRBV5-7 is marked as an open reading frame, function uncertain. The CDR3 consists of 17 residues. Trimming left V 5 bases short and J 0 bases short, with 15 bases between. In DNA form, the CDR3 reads TGTGCCAGCAGGTTATGGCTAGCTTCCTCTGGGGCCAACGTCCTGACTTTC. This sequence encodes CASRLWLASSGANVLTF.

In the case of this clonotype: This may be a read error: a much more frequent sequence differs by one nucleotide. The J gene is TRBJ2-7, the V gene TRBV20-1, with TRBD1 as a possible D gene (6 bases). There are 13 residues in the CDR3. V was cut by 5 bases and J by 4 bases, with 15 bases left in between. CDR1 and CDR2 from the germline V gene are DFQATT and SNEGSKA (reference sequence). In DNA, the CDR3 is TGCAGTGCTCCGAACAGGGATGGTTACGAGCAGTACTTC. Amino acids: CSAPNRDGYEQYF.

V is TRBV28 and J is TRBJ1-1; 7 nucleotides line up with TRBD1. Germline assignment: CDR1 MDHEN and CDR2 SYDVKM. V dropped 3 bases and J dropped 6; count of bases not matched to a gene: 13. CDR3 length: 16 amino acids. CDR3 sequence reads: CASSFVLGRGKAEAFF. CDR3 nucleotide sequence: TGTGCCAGCAGTTTTGTGCTCGGCAGGGGGAAGGCTGAAGCTTTCTTT.

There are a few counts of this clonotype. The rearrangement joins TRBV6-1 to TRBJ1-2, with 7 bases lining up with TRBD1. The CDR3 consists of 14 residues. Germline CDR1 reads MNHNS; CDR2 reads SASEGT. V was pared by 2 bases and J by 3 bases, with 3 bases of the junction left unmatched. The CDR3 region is CASSEPGQYYGYTF. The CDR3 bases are TGTGCCAGCAGTGAACCGGGACAGTACTATGGCTACACCTTC.

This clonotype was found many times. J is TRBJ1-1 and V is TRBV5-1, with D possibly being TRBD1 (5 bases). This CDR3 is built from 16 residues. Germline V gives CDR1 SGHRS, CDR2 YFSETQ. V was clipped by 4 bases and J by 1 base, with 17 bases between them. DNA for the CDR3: TGCGCCAGCAGCCGGGATTCGGGGGAATGGAACACTGAAGCTTTCTTT. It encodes CASSRDSGEWNTEAFF.

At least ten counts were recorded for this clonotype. CDR3 DNA: TGTGCCAGCTCACTCGGGGGCAGGGGGAACACTGAAGCTTTCTTT. This encodes CASSLGGRGNTEAFF. The chain combines TRBV18 with TRBJ1-1; tentatively, D is TRBD1 (6 bases). This CDR3 is 15 amino acids long. The germline CDR1 and CDR2 sequences are KGHSH and LQKENI. V lost 4 bases and J lost 1, with 13 bases in between.

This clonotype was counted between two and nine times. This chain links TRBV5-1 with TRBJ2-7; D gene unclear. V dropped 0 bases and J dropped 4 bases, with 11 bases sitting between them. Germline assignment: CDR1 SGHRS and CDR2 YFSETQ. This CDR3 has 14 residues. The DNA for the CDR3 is TGCGCCAGCAGCTTGGCCCCTGCCACTTACGAGCAGTACTTC. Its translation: CASSLAPATYEQYF.

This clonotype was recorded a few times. This CDR3 reads CASSQVSSGLDTQYF. CDR3 DNA sequence: TGCGCCAGCAGCCAAGTTTCATCGGGGCTTGATACGCAGTATTTT. This chain uses TRBV4-3 with TRBJ2-3, with D possibly being TRBD1 or TRBD2 (5 bases each). The CDR3 covers 15 residues. Trimming pared 1 base from V and 6 bases from J, leaving 14 bases between. CDR1 LGHNA and CDR2 YSLEER come from the germline V gene.

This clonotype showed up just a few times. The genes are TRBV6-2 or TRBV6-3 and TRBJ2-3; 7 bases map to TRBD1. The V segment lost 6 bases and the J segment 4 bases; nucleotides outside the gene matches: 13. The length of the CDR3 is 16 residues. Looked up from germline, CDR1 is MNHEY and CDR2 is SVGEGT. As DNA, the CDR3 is TGTGCCAGCAGCTCCAGGGGGTCCAACGCTCCAGATACGCAGTATTTT. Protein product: CASSSRGSNAPDTQYF.

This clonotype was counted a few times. The CDR3 loop is CASRTDGRTDTQYF. The CDR3 DNA follows: TGTGCCAGCAGAACCGACGGACGCACAGATACGCAGTATTTT. V and J are TRBV6-1 and TRBJ2-3; D remains unclear. V gave up 6 bases and J gave up 1 base, with 11 bases separating them. The CDR3 is 14 amino acids. Germline lookup yields CDR1 MNHNS and CDR2 SASEGT.

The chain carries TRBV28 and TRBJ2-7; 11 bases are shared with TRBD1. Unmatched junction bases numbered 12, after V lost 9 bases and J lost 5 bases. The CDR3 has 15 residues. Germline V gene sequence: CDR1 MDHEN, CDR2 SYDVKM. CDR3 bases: TGTGCCAGTCACTCCGGGACAGGGGGAGTGGACGAGCAGTACTTC. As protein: CASHSGTGGVDEQYF.

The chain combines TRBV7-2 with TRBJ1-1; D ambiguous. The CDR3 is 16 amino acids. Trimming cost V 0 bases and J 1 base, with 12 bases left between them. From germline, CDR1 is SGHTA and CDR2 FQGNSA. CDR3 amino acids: CASSLAGRSENTEAFF. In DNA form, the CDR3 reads TGTGCCAGCAGCTTAGCGGGGAGAAGTGAGAACACTGAAGCTTTCTTT.

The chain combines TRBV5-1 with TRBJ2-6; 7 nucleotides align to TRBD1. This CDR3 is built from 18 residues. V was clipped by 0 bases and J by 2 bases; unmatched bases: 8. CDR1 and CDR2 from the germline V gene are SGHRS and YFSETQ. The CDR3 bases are TGCGCCAGCAGCTTGGTAGGGAAGGGGGCCGCTGGGGCCAACGTCCTGACTTTC. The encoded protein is CASSLVGKGAAGANVLTF.

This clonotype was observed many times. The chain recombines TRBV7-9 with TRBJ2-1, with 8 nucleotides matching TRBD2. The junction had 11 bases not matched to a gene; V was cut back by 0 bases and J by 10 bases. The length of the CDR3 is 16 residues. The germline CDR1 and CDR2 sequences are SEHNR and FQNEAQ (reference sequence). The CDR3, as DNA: TGTGCCAGCAGCTTAGCGTTAGCGGGGAGCCTTTTGGAGCAGTTCTTC. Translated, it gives CASSLALAGSLLEQFF.

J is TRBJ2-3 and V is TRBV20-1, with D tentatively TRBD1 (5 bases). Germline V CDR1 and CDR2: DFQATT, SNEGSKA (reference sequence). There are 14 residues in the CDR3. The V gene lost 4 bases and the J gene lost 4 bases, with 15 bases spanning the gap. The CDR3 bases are TGCAGTGCTATCGTCGTAGGGGTGGCAGATACGCAGTATTTT. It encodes CSAIVVGVADTQYF.

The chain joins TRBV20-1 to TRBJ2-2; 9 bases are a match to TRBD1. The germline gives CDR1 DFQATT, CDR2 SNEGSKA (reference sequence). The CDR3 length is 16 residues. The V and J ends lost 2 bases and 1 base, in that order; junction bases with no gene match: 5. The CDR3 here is CSARRDRVLNTGELFF. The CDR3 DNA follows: TGCAGTGCTAGACGGGACAGGGTTTTGAACACCGGGGAGCTGTTTTTT.

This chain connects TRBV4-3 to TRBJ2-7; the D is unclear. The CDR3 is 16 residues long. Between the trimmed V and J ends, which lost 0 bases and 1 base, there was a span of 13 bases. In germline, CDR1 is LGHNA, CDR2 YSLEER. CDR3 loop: CASSQDLIRHSYEQYF. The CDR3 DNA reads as TGCGCCAGCAGCCAAGACCTTATTCGTCATTCCTACGAGCAGTACTTC.

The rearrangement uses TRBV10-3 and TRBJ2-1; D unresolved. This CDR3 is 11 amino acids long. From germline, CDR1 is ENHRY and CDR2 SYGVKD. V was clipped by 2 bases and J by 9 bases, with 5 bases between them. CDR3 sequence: CAISERIEQFF. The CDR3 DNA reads TGTGCCATCAGTGAGAGGATTGAGCAGTTCTTC.